This T cell receptor (beta chain) originates from a study of glioma-infiltrating T cells after dendritic cell vaccination. Assay used: immunoSEQ multiplex PCR; TCRdb lists only in-frame clones, some missing. The sample lists approximately 82,000 clones, approximately 90% occurring once. Selection required adequate fresh-frozen tumor tissue plus more than two years' survival data. Blood PBMC samples: pre-vaccination, two weeks post third vaccination, and at tumor progression. This CDR3 comprises 14 residues. The V end was cut by 4 bases, the J end by 2 bases, with 11 bases between. Per germline, CDR1 SEHNR and CDR2 FQNEAQ (reference sequence).

Sequences were derived from blood, sampled before dendritic cell vaccination. This chain uses TRBV7-9 with TRBJ1-1; tentatively, D is TRBD1 (6 bases). The sequence was obtained from a human donor with glioblastoma. The DNA of the CDR3 is TGTGCCAGCAGCTCGGGGGGCAGTAACACTGAAGCTTTCTTT. It yields the protein CASSSGGSNTEAFF.